This T cell receptor (beta chain) was sequenced in a study of control samples from healthy donors and cancer patients. The CDR3 loop spans 16 amino acids. Germline V lookup: CDR1 LGHNT, CDR2 FRNRAP. With 0 bases removed from V and 5 bases from J, the gap between germline ends came to 17 bases. Generated by immunoSEQ multiplex PCR, the TCRdb table keeps only in-frame clones and is missing some. The repertoire holds around 140,000 clones, approximately 93% seen once, with 5.8% in the top ten. Sequenced material: blood. The chain has TRBV12-5 and TRBJ2-7; D is perhaps TRBD2 (7 bases). The clonotype was recovered from a man between 18 and 29 years old in good health. In DNA form, the CDR3 reads TGTGCTAGTGGTTTGGTCCGGGGGGCACTAGGTGACGAGCAGTACTTC. Protein product: CASGLVRGALGDEQYF.